Given below is one T cell receptor (beta chain) in context. TCRdb re-analyzed the 5' RACE reads; it lists each CDR3 protein once, without DNA. Its listing shows 350,000 to 450,000 distinct CDR3 sequences. CDR1 is SGHNT and CDR2 is YYREEE in the germline V gene (reference sequence). The CDR3 spans 13 residues. The sample belongs to a study of T cells expressing NK-cell markers. This receptor was obtained from a man between 18 and 69 years old in good health. The source material was blood T cells: a sorted CD56 or NKG2C T cell subset, CD4+ or CD8+ T cells, or bulk PBMC T cells (not recorded which). The chain links TRBV5-4 to TRBJ2-1; TCRdb's assignment of TRBD1 cannot be checked, as there is no DNA. The CDR3 spells CASSRDTQGEQFF. The variable domain in full, with the rest retrieved from reference TRBV5-4 and TRBJ2-1, is ETGVTQSPTHLIKTRGQQVTLRCSSQSGHNTVSWYQQALGQGPQFIFQYYREEENGRGNFPPRFSGLQFPNYSSELNVNALELDDSALYLCASSRDTQGEQFFGPGTRLTVL.